These 22 T cell receptor beta chains share one sample of origin, sequenced in a study of OX40 agonist ivuxolimab in advanced cancers. The method was the immunoSEQ multiplex PCR assay. The immuneACCESS repertoire file appears here via TCRdb, limited to in-frame rearrangements. These files lack a portion of the clones; in checked studies, under half of the deficit traces to unresolved V genes, and the cause of the others is not known. The sample profile shows roughly 90,000 clones; roughly nine tenths of them were found once. The ten most abundant clones make up roughly 8.9% of the sample. Material: CD4+ or CD8+ T cells sorted from blood, obtained in a trial of the OX40 agonist ivuxolimab. These receptors originate from an adult with an advanced solid tumor such as melanoma, head and neck, liver or kidney cancer.

The J gene is TRBJ2-7, the V gene TRBV7-8; TRBD2 matches at 7 bases. V was clipped by 6 bases and J by 4 bases; unmatched bases: 12. CDR3 size: 15 residues. Germline CDR1 reads SGHVS; CDR2 reads FQNEAQ. The DNA of the CDR3 is TGTGCCAGCAGTATAAGGCAGGGAGGGCGTTACGAGCAGTACTTC. Translating it yields CASSIRQGGRYEQYF. The whole variable domain, filled in from reference TRBV7-8 and TRBJ2-7, reads GAGVSQSPRYKVAKRGQDVALRCDPISGHVSLFWYQQALGQGPEFLTYFQNEAQLDKSGLPSDRFFAERPEGSVSTLKIQRTQQEDSAVYLCASSIRQGGRYEQYFGPGTRLTVT.

The V gene is TRBV30, the J gene TRBJ2-5; TRBD1 might be the D (6 bases). CDR3 length: 17 residues. The germline V and J ends were trimmed by 1 base and 5 bases, with 23 bases remaining between them. CDR1 is GTSNPN, CDR2 SVGIG, per germline (reference sequence). CDR3 nucleotide sequence: TGTGCCTGGAGTGGGCTCCGGGACACCGGTTGGGGGGAGACCCAGTACTTC. Translation gives CAWSGLRDTGWGETQYF.

The V call is TRBV6-1, the J call TRBJ2-7; no clear D. The CDR3 contains 14 residues. CDR1 and CDR2 (germline): MNHNS, SASEGT. V lost 3 bases and J 1 base, leaving 10 bases between the germline ends. The chain's CDR3 is CASSDPRASYEQYF. The CDR3 bases are TGTGCCAGCAGTGATCCTCGGGCTTCCTACGAGCAGTACTTC.

V gene TRBV7-6 combines with J gene TRBJ2-2, with 8 bases matching TRBD1. CDR3 size: 16 residues. V trimming: 1 base; J trimming: 1 base; junction bases outside the gene matches: 2. Germline-derived CDR1 and CDR2 are SGHVS and FNYEAQ. This CDR3 reads CASSLVGTGNTGELFF. CDR3 sequence (DNA): TGTGCCAGCAGCTTAGTAGGGACAGGGAACACCGGGGAGCTGTTTTTT.

This rearrangement joins TRBV5-1 to TRBJ2-6; a possible D gene is TRBD1 (5 bases). The CDR3 is made up of 16 amino acids. Germline CDR1 is SGHRS and CDR2 is YFSETQ. The germline V and J ends were trimmed by 4 bases and 1 base, with 12 bases remaining between them. The CDR3 region has the DNA TGCGCCAGCAGCCTGTATGCAGGGTCTGGGGCCAACGTCCTGACTTTC. Amino acids: CASSLYAGSGANVLTF.

The chain couples TRBV7-9 to TRBJ1-3; D might be TRBD1 (5 bases). CDR3 size: 13 residues. V dropped 1 base and J dropped 5 bases, with 6 bases sitting between them. Germline V lookup: CDR1 SEHNR, CDR2 FQNEAQ (reference sequence). The CDR3 DNA reads TGTGCCAGCAGCTTAGGGACAAGAAACACCATATATTTT. Translated, it gives CASSLGTRNTIYF. The full variable domain, in which reference TRBV7-9 and TRBJ1-3 provide the parts outside the CDR3, is DTGVSQNPRHKITKRGQNVTFRCDPISEHNRLYWYRQTLGQGPEFLTYFQNEAQLEKSRLLSDRFSAERPKGSFSTLEIQRTEQGDSAMYLCASSLGTRNTIYFGEGSWLTVV.

CDR3 DNA: TGCGCCAGCAGCTCCGACAGGCCCTACGAGCAGTACTTC. Protein product: CASSSDRPYEQYF. J is TRBJ2-7 and V is TRBV5-1; D is possibly TRBD1 (6 bases). Germline V gives CDR1 SGHRS, CDR2 YFSETQ. The V and J ends lost 3 bases and 2 bases respectively, with 9 bases between them. The CDR3 is 13 amino acids.

The genes are TRBV6-5 and TRBJ1-4, with TRBD1 as a possible D gene (6 bases). The germline V gene has CDR1 MNHEY and CDR2 SVGAGI. V lost 6 bases to trimming and J lost 8 bases, with 13 bases between them. The CDR3 is made up of 13 amino acids. The CDR3 is CASSRGRGEKLFF. In nucleotides, the CDR3 is TGTGCCAGCAGCAGGGGACGAGGGGAAAAACTGTTTTTT.

This clone was detected only once. The chain carries TRBV5-6 and TRBJ2-1; 8 nucleotides line up with TRBD2. J lost 3 bases, V lost 1 base, and 6 bases had no gene match. CDR3 length: 16 amino acids. Germline loops: CDR1 SGHDT, CDR2 YYEEEE. In nucleotides, the CDR3 is TGTGCCAGCAGCTTGCCAGCGGGAGTGCTCTACAATGAGCAGTTCTTC. It encodes CASSLPAGVLYNEQFF.

The chain links TRBV9 to TRBJ2-3; 13 bases align to TRBD2. Germline V CDR1 and CDR2: SGDLS, YYNGEE. CDR3 length: 15 residues. V lost 4 bases to trimming and J lost 10 bases; unmatched junction nucleotides: 9. This CDR3 is CASSPRLAGGDAQYF. The CDR3 coding sequence is TGTGCCAGCAGCCCCAGACTAGCGGGAGGCGATGCGCAGTATTTT. The full variable domain, with the rest looked up from reference TRBV9 and TRBJ2-3, is DSGVTQTPKHLITATGQRVTLRCSPRSGDLSVYWYQQSLDQGLQFLIQYYNGEERAKGNILERFSAQQFPDLHSELNLSSLELGDSALYFCASSPRLAGGDAQYFGPGTRLTVL.

V and J are TRBV29-1 and TRBJ2-7, with D unclear. Germline loops: CDR1 SQVTM, CDR2 ANQGSEA. The CDR3 length is 10 residues. Trimming pared 5 bases from V and 3 bases from J, leaving 5 bases between. The CDR3 region is CSVWDYEQYF. The CDR3 DNA is TGCAGCGTTTGGGACTACGAGCAGTACTTC.

This clone has a handful of counts. This chain joins TRBV4-2 and TRBJ1-4; no definite D call. V lost 0 bases to trimming and J lost 0 bases, with 11 bases between them. Germline lookup yields CDR1 LGHNA and CDR2 YNFKEQ. This CDR3 contains 17 residues. In DNA, the CDR3 is TGTGCCAGCAGCCAAGAGGAGGGTCCCCCAACTAATGAAAAACTGTTTTTT. This gives the protein CASSQEEGPPTNEKLFF.

The count of this clone is one. The chain combines TRBV11-3 with TRBJ2-1; tentatively, D is TRBD1 (7 bases). The V end was cut by 10 bases, the J end by 5 bases, with 15 bases between. The CDR3 spans 13 residues. CDR1 is SGHNT and CDR2 is YENEEA in the germline V gene. This CDR3 reads CATSRDRNNEQFF. CDR3 in DNA: TGTGCCACCTCGCGGGACAGAAACAATGAGCAGTTCTTC.

The genes are TRBV28 and TRBJ2-3; D unresolved. Per the germline V gene, CDR1 is MDHEN and CDR2 is SYDVKM. Trimming stripped 8 bases from V and 0 bases from J, with 15 bases between. The CDR3 has 15 residues. The CDR3 loop reads CASSSVQSSTDTQYF. Here the CDR3 DNA reads TGTGCCAGCTCAAGCGTTCAGTCTAGCACAGATACGCAGTATTTT.

This sequence joins TRBV5-1 and TRBJ1-1; 8 bases fit TRBD1. Per germline, CDR1 SGHRS and CDR2 YFSETQ. The junction had 8 bases not matched to a gene; V was cut back by 6 bases and J by 1 base. The CDR3 length is 15 residues. CDR3 region: CASTRQGQTNTEAFF. CDR3 bases: TGCGCCAGCACCCGACAGGGGCAAACGAACACTGAAGCTTTCTTT. Full variable domain (outside the CDR3, taken from reference TRBV5-1 and TRBJ1-1): KAGVTQTPRYLIKTRGQQVTLSCSPISGHRSVSWYQQTPGQGLQFLFEYFSETQRNKGNFPGRFSGRQFSNSRSEMNVSTLELGDSALYLCASTRQGQTNTEAFFGQGTRLTVV.

The chain combines TRBV6-6 with TRBJ2-1, with D perhaps TRBD1 (6 bases). V gave up 5 bases and J gave up 6 bases, with 14 bases separating them. CDR3 size: 14 residues. Germline assignment: CDR1 MNHNY and CDR2 SVGAGI (reference sequence). The CDR3 sequence is CASSPKGRGNEQFF. Written as DNA, the CDR3 is TGTGCCAGCAGTCCGAAAGGCAGGGGCAATGAGCAGTTCTTC.

The J gene is TRBJ1-5, the V gene TRBV29-1; 8 bases agree with TRBD1. Trimming at V came to 4 bases and at J to 4 bases, leaving 6 bases not matched to a gene. Germline V gene lookup returns CDR1 SQVTM and CDR2 ANQGSEA. There are 14 residues in the CDR3. CDR3 coding DNA: TGCAGCGTTGTTGGGCAGGGGGCTAATCAGCCCCAGCATTTT. It is translated as CSVVGQGANQPQHF.

CDR3 DNA: TGTGCCAGCAGCTTAGGGGTCGGTGCAACTAATGAAAAACTGTTTTTT. It encodes CASSLGVGATNEKLFF. The rearrangement links TRBV7-9 to TRBJ1-4; no clear D gene. Per the germline V gene, CDR1 is SEHNR and CDR2 is FQNEAQ (reference sequence). The CDR3 extends over 16 amino acids. V lost 1 base to trimming and J lost 0 bases, with 9 bases between them.

The chain employs TRBV7-9 and TRBJ2-5; D is uncertain. Judging by the DNA end, TRBJ2-7 fits better; the J call may be wrong. Per the germline V gene, CDR1 is SEHNR and CDR2 is FQNEAQ (reference sequence). The CDR3 contains 14 residues. CDR3 region: CASSLPPKTYEQYF. The CDR3 DNA reads as TGTGCCAGCAGCTTACCCCCAAAAACCTACGAGCAGTACTTC.

The V call is TRBV19, the J call TRBJ2-2; TRBD2 matches at 7 bases. Trimming cost V 3 bases and J 3 bases; bases outside gene matches: 7. Germline V gene sequence: CDR1 LNHDA, CDR2 SQIVND (reference sequence). This CDR3 comprises 16 residues. Written as DNA, the CDR3 is TGTGCCAGTAGTATTTCGGGGGGATGGTACACCGGGGAGCTGTTTTTT. It specifies CASSISGGWYTGELFF. The variable domain in full, completed from reference TRBV19 and TRBJ2-2, reads DGGITQSPKYLFRKEGQNVTLSCEQNLNHDAMYWYRQDPGQGLRLIYYSQIVNDFQKGDIAEGYSVSREKKESFPLTVTSAQKNPTAFYLCASSISGGWYTGELFFGEGSRLTVL.

The rearrangement uses TRBV5-4 and TRBJ2-7; TRBD1 aligns across 7 bases. Germline CDR1 and CDR2: SGHNT and YYREEE (reference sequence). With V trimmed by 4 bases and J by 6 bases, 7 bases remained unmatched. This CDR3 has 13 residues. Written as DNA, the CDR3 is TGTGCCAGCAGCGTCAACAGGGGAAGCGAGCAGTACTTC. Translating it yields CASSVNRGSEQYF.

This rearrangement joins TRBV19 to TRBJ1-1; D gene unclear. V was clipped by 4 bases and J by 3 bases, with 12 bases between them. CDR3 length: 14 amino acids. CDR1 is LNHDA, CDR2 SQIVND, per germline (reference sequence). CDR3 protein: CASSNYMGDTEAFF. CDR3 DNA sequence: TGTGCCAGTAGTAATTACATGGGTGACACTGAAGCTTTCTTT.